This T cell receptor (beta chain) was documented in a study of OX40 agonist ivuxolimab in advanced cancers. In the study overall: Prior checkpoint blockade (anti-PD-1, anti-PD-L1 or anti-CTLA-4) was permitted; around 40% had it. Partial responses occurred in three patients (one hepatocellular carcinoma, two cutaneous melanoma). Notes on the study in general: In the 0.1-3.0 mg/kg groups, partial responders showed among the lowest expansion.

The assay was immunoSEQ multiplex PCR, and TCRdb's table has in-frame clones only and misses some. The sample shows more than 45,000 clones, about 88% of them seen only once. Concerning this clone: Its matching antigen is unknown.

Trimming cost V 6 bases and J 2 bases, with 5 bases left between them. Germline assignment: CDR1 MNHEY and CDR2 SVGAGI. The CDR3 covers 12 residues. The sample in question was CD4+ or CD8+ T cells sorted from blood, obtained in a trial of the OX40 agonist ivuxolimab. The TCR sequence derives from an adult with an advanced solid tumor such as melanoma, head and neck, liver or kidney cancer. The chain has TRBV6-5 and TRBJ1-5, with D tentatively TRBD1 (5 bases). The chain's CDR3 is CASSRGNQPQHF. Written as DNA, the CDR3 is TGTGCCAGCAGCAGGGGCAATCAGCCCCAGCATTTT.